The rows below give T cell receptor beta chains drawn from one sample of a study of T cell repertoires in cytomegalovirus infection. Each CDR3 protein gets one entry after TCRdb re-called the reads with MiXCR. The top ten clones hold around 8.8% of a sample with 200,000 to 300,000 distinct CDR3 sequences, around 15% of them seen once. Source material: PBMCs. The receptors stem from a human donor in good health (CMV status not recorded). Some clones in this sample may be carry-over from other donors' samples. CDR3s include the opening cysteine and the closing phenylalanine or tryptophan. A D gene is named only where the DNA matches it firmly. Where a row states a size, it is once, few, many or the class of an expanded clone; other rows omit it.

cdr3_nt cdr3_aa clone_size v_call d_call j_call
TGTGCCAGCCGAGAACCCAGGGTCACCGGGGAGCTGTTTTTT CASREPRVTGELFF few TRBV6-1 NA TRBJ2-2
TGCAGCGTTGAGTTAGGGGACACTGAAGCTTTCTTT CSVELGDTEAFF NA TRBV29-1 NA TRBJ1-1
TGTGCCAGCAGCCAACGAGACACTTTCCAGGGGCTGAAAGCTTTCTTT CASSQRDTFQGLKAFF NA TRBV4-2 NA TRBJ1-1
TGCAGTGCTAGAGATTCACCCCGTAACTATGGCTACACCTTC CSARDSPRNYGYTF few TRBV20-1 NA TRBJ1-2
TGCAGTGCTAGAGATCCGGACAGCTGGTATAATTCACCCCTCCACTTT CSARDPDSWYNSPLHF few TRBV20-1 NA TRBJ1-6
TGCGCCAGCAGCCAAGTGGGGTACGGGGAGCTGTTTTTT CASSQVGYGELFF few TRBV4-3 NA TRBJ2-2
TGCAGTGCTAGATCGACAGGGGGCAACGAGCAGTACTTC CSARSTGGNEQYF few TRBV20-1 TRBD1 TRBJ2-7
TGTGCCAGCAGCTCAGGTTTAGAGACCCAGTACTTC CASSSGLETQYF once TRBV13 NA TRBJ2-5
TGTGCCATCAGTGAGGGGTTAGCGGGAGGACAAGAGACCCAGTACTTC CAISEGLAGGQETQYF NA TRBV10-3 TRBD2 TRBJ2-5
TGTGCCAGCAGCTTAGCAGGGGCCGGTAATGAAAAACTGTTTTTT CASSLAGAGNEKLFF many TRBV7-2 NA TRBJ1-4
TGTGCCAGCAGTGAATCGAGGGTGCAAGAGACCCAGTACTTC CASSESRVQETQYF many TRBV25-1 NA TRBJ2-5
TGTGCCAGCAGCTCCGCCGGCGGGGTCCTAAATGAAAAACTGTTTTTT CASSSAGGVLNEKLFF NA TRBV11-2 NA TRBJ1-4
TGTGCCAGCAGCTTAATCAGGGGCTATGGCTACACCTTC CASSLIRGYGYTF many TRBV7-2 NA TRBJ1-2
TGCAGCGTATACACTGGGGCCAACGTCCTGACTTTC CSVYTGANVLTF many TRBV29-1 NA TRBJ2-6
TGTGCCAGCACCGGGGGGAGTCGGACCGGGGAGCTGTTTTTT CASTGGSRTGELFF NA TRBV28 TRBD2 TRBJ2-2
TGTGCCAGCAGCGCAGCCTACAATGAGCAGTTCTTC CASSAAYNEQFF NA TRBV12-3/TRBV12-4 NA TRBJ2-1
TGTGCCACCAGCAAGACGACAGTCCTGGAGCAGTTCTTC CATSKTTVLEQFF NA TRBV15 NA TRBJ2-1
TGTGCCATCAGTGGCTGGGCTAGCAATGAGCAGTTCTTC CAISGWASNEQFF NA TRBV10-3 NA TRBJ2-1
TGTGCCAGCAGCACCCGCGGGCAAAATCAGCCCCAGCATTTT CASSTRGQNQPQHF many TRBV7-2 NA TRBJ1-5
TGTGCCAGCAGCTCGGTGCGAGTTGCAAAGTACGAGCAGTACTTC CASSSVRVAKYEQYF many TRBV7-2 NA TRBJ2-7
TGTGCCAGCTCAACCGACTACTTAATGGGGCAGTATTTT CASSTDYLMGQYF NA TRBV18 NA TRBJ2-3
TGTGCCAGCAGAAAGGGACCTGAAGCTTTCTTT CASRKGPEAFF many TRBV12-3/TRBV12-4 NA TRBJ1-1
TGTGCCAGCAGATTGATAAGGGGGGGTGAGCAGTTCTTC CASRLIRGGEQFF many TRBV6-5 NA TRBJ2-1
TGCAGCGTTGTGCGGGACTGGGGCTCCTACGAGCAGTACTTC CSVVRDWGSYEQYF NA TRBV29-1 NA TRBJ2-7
TGCAGCGTTGGGACAGGGTGGGGCGAGCAGTACTTC CSVGTGWGEQYF NA TRBV29-1 TRBD1 TRBJ2-7
TGTGCCAGCAGCCCACAACTAGGGATGACAAATACGCAGTATTTT CASSPQLGMTNTQYF NA TRBV7-3 NA TRBJ2-3
TGTGCCAGCAGCCAAGATGCGGGGACGGGAAACACCATATATTTT CASSQDAGTGNTIYF NA TRBV4-2 NA TRBJ1-3
TGCAGTGCTAGCCCCGGGACAGGGCCTTCCGAAGCTTTCTTT CSASPGTGPSEAFF many TRBV20-1 TRBD1 TRBJ1-1
TGTGCCAGTAGACAAAGCGGGGATACGCAGTATTTT CASRQSGDTQYF many TRBV19 NA TRBJ2-3
TGTGCCAGCAGCTTAGGGGACAGAGCTAATGAAAAACTGTTTTTT CASSLGDRANEKLFF many TRBV11-2 TRBD1 TRBJ1-4
TGCAGCGCCCTGGACAGGGTCGGTGAGCAGTTCTTC CSALDRVGEQFF NA TRBV29-1 TRBD1 TRBJ2-1
TGTGCCACTCAACCGGGACAGGTCATCAAGGCTGAAGCTTTCTTT CATQPGQVIKAEAFF few TRBV19 TRBD1 TRBJ1-1
TGCAGCGTTGATCTGGTCACTAACTATGGCTACACCTTC CSVDLVTNYGYTF few TRBV29-1 NA TRBJ1-2
TGTGCCAGCAGCTTAGCGCGCACGACAGGGATCTATGGCTACACCTTC CASSLARTTGIYGYTF once TRBV7-4 TRBD1 TRBJ1-2
TGCAGCGTGGACAGGGCGCCAGTTGAAGCTTTCTTT CSVDRAPVEAFF NA TRBV29-1 TRBD1 TRBJ1-1
TGCGCCAGCAGCCAAGAGTACAACCAGGAGACCCAGTACTTC CASSQEYNQETQYF NA TRBV4-1 NA TRBJ2-5
TGTGCCAGCAGCCCCCCCGGGACTAGCGGGAATGAGCAGTTCTTC CASSPPGTSGNEQFF many TRBV7-9 TRBD2 TRBJ2-1
TGTGCCAGCAGCTTAGTTGACTGGGTCACTGAAGCTTTCTTT CASSLVDWVTEAFF many TRBV7-6 NA TRBJ1-1
TGTGCCAGCAGCCAAGGACACATATACGAGCAGTACTTC CASSQGHIYEQYF NA TRBV14 NA TRBJ2-7
TGTGCCAGCAGTTTTTCCAGGTCCTCCGAGCAGTACTTC CASSFSRSSEQYF NA TRBV27 NA TRBJ2-7
TGTGCCAGAACCAGGAGCAGTGCTGGGGCCAACGTCCTGACTTTC CARTRSSAGANVLTF few TRBV28 NA TRBJ2-6
TGTGCCAGCAGTGAAGCGCAGAGCTCGGCCCAGTACTTC CASSEAQSSAQYF few TRBV2 NA TRBJ2-5
TGTGCCAGCAGCTTCACCCCCGGATTCAATCCCGGAGGAAACACCATATATTTT CASSFTPGFNPGGNTIYF many TRBV7-2 NA TRBJ1-3
TGTGCCAGCAGTTATGGACAGGGGCTGGGAAACATTCAGTACTTC CASSYGQGLGNIQYF many TRBV6-2/TRBV6-3 TRBD1 TRBJ2-4
TGCAGTGCTACTTCCGGGACTAGCGGGAGGGCCGGCTCTCACGAGCAGTACTTC CSATSGTSGRAGSHEQYF NA TRBV20-1 TRBD2 TRBJ2-7
TGTGCCAGCAGCGCGACAGGGGTCAACACTGAAGCTTTCTTT CASSATGVNTEAFF NA TRBV5-6 TRBD1 TRBJ1-1
TGTGCCAGCAGCCTCTCTTCCGGGACAGCGCTAAATGAGCAGTTCTTC CASSLSSGTALNEQFF many TRBV7-2 TRBD1 TRBJ2-1
TGTGCCAGCAGTTTATCTGAGGACAATGAGCAGTTCTTC CASSLSEDNEQFF few TRBV27 NA TRBJ2-1
TGTGCCAGCAGCTTAGGTGACGCCTCCTACAATGAGCAGTTCTTC CASSLGDASYNEQFF few TRBV5-4 NA TRBJ2-1
TGTGCCAGCAATGACCGGGGAGATACGCAGTATTTT CASNDRGDTQYF NA TRBV6-1 NA TRBJ2-3
TGCAGCGTTGAAAGAGGGAAGGGTACGCAGTATTTT CSVERGKGTQYF few TRBV29-1 NA TRBJ2-3
TGTGCCAGCAGCCCACTCCAGGGTTTGGAGACCCAGTACTTC CASSPLQGLETQYF many TRBV7-2 NA TRBJ2-5
TGCAGCGCCTCTCCAACCGCCCTTTCGGAAAAACTGTTTTTT CSASPTALSEKLFF few TRBV29-1 NA TRBJ1-4
TGTGCCAGCAGCCAACCGGGACAGGGGCCCACCGGGGAGCTGTTTTTT CASSQPGQGPTGELFF few TRBV3-1 TRBD1 TRBJ2-2
TGTGCCAGCAGCGTAGGGGGGGCTGGGGCCAACGTCCTGACTTTC CASSVGGAGANVLTF many TRBV9 NA TRBJ2-6
TGCAGTGCTAGTGAGGGGGGGCCGGATACGCAGTATTTT CSASEGGPDTQYF few TRBV20-1 NA TRBJ2-3
TGTGCCAGCAGCGACCGGACAGAATTTTATTCACCCCTCCACTTT CASSDRTEFYSPLHF many TRBV7-2 NA TRBJ1-6
TGTGCCAGCAGAACAACAGACATGAACACTGAAGCTTTCTTT CASRTTDMNTEAFF NA TRBV6-5 NA TRBJ1-1
TGCAGTGCTAATATAGGAGACACTGAAGCTTTCTTT CSANIGDTEAFF NA TRBV20-1 NA TRBJ1-1
TGTGCCAGCAGCCGCGACGGCCGATCAAACAATGAGCAGTTCTTC CASSRDGRSNNEQFF many TRBV11-2 NA TRBJ2-1